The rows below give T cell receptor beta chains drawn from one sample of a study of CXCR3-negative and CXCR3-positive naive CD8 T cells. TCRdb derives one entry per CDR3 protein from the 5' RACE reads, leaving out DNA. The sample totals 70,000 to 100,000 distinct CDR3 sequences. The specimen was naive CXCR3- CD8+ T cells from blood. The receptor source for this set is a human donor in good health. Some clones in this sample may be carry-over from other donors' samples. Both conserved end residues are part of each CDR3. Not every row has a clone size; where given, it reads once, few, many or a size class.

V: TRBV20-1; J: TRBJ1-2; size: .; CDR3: CSAPKPSGSYGYTF
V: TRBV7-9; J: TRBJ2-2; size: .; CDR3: CASSPSGAGELFF
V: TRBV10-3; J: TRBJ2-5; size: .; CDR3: CAIRLTGGAGAQETQYF
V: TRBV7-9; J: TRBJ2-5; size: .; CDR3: CASRQDPQETQYF
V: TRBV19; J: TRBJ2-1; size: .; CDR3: CASSPWGSGYNEQFF
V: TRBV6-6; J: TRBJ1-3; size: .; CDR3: CASSLTLKDQTGNTIYF
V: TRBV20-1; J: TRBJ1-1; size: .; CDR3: CSARSDRNTEAFF
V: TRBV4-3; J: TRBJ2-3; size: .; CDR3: CASSQDNGDTQYF
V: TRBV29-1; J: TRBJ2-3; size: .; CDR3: CSVEDRAFTQYF
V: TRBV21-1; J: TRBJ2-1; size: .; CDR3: CASSKVRAIAETMRSYNEQFF
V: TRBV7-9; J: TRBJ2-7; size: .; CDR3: CASSLVSFYYEQYF
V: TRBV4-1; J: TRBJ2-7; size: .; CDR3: CASSQVQRESYEQYF
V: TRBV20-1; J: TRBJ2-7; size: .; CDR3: CSARDPQGREQYF
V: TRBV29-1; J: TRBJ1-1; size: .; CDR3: CSVEASDSMNTEAFF
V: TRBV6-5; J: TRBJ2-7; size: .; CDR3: CASSYSGRAKLNEQYF
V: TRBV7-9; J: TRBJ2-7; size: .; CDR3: CASSLTGRAYEQYF
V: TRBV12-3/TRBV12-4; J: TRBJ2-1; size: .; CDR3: CASSPPPGTASYNEQFF
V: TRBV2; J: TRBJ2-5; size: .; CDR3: CASNSMDRGDQETQYF
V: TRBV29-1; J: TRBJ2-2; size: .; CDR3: CSVQGAGELFF
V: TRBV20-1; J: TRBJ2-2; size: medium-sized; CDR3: CSARSPGAGDTGELFF
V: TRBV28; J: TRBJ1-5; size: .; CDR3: CASSLVISNQPQHF
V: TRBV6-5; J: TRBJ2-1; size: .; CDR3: CASSYGDGEQFF
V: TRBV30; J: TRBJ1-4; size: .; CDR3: CAWSTDEKLFF
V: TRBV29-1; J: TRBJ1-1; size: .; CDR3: CSVVGSLMNTEAFF
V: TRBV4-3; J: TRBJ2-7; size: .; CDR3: CASSEDGWTQYEQYF
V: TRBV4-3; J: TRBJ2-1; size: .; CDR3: CASSQEPLIGLAGDEQFF
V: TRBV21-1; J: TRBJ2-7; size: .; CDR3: CASSLGPQGTYEQYF
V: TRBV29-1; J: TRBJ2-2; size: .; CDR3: CSVDGGRSTGELFF
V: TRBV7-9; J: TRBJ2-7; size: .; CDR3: CASSSIIERYEQYF
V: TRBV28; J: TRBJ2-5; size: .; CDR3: CASSFFQRGETQYF
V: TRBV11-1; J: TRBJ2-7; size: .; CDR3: CASSLPGRTGGAEQYF